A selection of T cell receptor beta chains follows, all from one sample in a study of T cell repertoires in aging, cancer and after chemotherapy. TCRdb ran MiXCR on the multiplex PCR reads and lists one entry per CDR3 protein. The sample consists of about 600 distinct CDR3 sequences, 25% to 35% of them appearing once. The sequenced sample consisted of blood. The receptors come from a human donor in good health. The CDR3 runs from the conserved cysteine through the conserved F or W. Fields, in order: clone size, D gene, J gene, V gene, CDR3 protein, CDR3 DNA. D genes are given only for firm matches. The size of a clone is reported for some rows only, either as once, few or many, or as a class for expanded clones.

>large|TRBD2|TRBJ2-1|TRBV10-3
CAISESRASGDYNEQFF
TGTGCCATCAGTGAGTCACGGGCCAGCGGGGATTACAATGAGCAGTTCTTC
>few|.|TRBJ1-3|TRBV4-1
CASSQEGRNSGNTIYF
TGCGCCAGCAGCCAAGAAGGCAGAAACTCTGGAAACACCATATATTTT
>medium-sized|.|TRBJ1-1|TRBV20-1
CSAGKHTEAFF
TGCAGTGCTGGCAAGCACACTGAAGCTTTCTTT
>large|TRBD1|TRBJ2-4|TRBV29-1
CSVATILGQKNIQYF
TGCAGCGTTGCAACAATACTGGGACAGAAAAACATTCAGTACTTC
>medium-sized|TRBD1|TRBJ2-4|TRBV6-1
CASSEAHEGARFLAKNIQYF
TGTGCCAGCAGTGAAGCGCACGAGGGGGCGAGATTCCTAGCCAAAAACATTCAGTACTTC
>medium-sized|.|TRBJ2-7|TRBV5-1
CASSLSPTYEQYF
TGCGCCAGCAGCTTGTCCCCGACCTACGAGCAGTACTTC
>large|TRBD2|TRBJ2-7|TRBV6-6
CASTSGPYYEQYF
TGTGCCAGCACTAGCGGGCCCTACTACGAGCAGTACTTC
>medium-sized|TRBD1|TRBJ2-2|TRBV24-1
CATSAPRTGDTGELFF
TGTGCCACCAGTGCCCCCCGGACAGGGGACACCGGGGAGCTGTTTTTT
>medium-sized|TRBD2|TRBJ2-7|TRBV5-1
CASSLVLAGTYEQYF
TGCGCCAGCAGCTTGGTTCTAGCGGGAACCTACGAGCAGTACTTC
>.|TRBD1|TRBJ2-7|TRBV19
CASSSLPGTGTYEQYF
TGTGCCAGTAGTAGCCTCCCCGGGACAGGAACCTACGAGCAGTACTTC
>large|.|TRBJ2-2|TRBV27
CASSLYTGELFF
TGTGCCAGCAGTTTATACACCGGGGAGCTGTTTTTT
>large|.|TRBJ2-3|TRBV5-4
CASSLGSISTDTQYF
TGTGCCAGCAGCTTGGGTTCTATTAGCACAGATACGCAGTATTTT
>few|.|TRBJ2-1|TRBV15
CATSRTGELHEQFF
TGTGCCACCAGCAGAACGGGAGAGTTGCATGAGCAGTTCTTC
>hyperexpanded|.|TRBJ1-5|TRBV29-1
CSVARDGGANQPQHF
TGCAGCGTTGCCAGGGATGGGGGTGCCAATCAGCCCCAGCATTTT
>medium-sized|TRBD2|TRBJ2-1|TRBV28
CASSRLASRSYNEQFF
TGTGCCAGCAGTAGACTAGCGTCCCGCTCCTACAATGAGCAGTTCTTC
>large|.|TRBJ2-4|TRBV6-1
CASGGQVLAKNIQYF
TGTGCCAGCGGCGGTCAGGTACTAGCCAAAAACATTCAGTACTTC
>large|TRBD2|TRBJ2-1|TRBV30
CAYRTGLAGGEQFF
TGTGCCTACCGCACGGGACTAGCGGGAGGTGAGCAGTTCTTC
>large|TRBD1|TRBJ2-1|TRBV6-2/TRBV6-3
CASSYSWTGYNEQFF
TGTGCCAGCAGTTACTCGTGGACAGGCTACAATGAGCAGTTCTTC
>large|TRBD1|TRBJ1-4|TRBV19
CASSIIDRGRKLFF
TGTGCCAGTAGTATTATCGACAGGGGGCGAAAACTGTTTTTT
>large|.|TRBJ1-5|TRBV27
CASSPNSSNQPQHF
TGTGCCAGCAGTCCCAACAGTAGCAATCAGCCCCAGCATTTT
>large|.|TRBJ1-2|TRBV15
CATSRVSLGRAYGYTF
TGTGCCACCAGCAGAGTATCTCTGGGTAGGGCGTATGGCTACACCTTC
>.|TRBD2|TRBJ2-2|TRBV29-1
CSVGGLAGTGELFF
TGCAGCGTTGGGGGACTAGCGGGCACCGGGGAGCTGTTTTTT